This T cell receptor beta chain is drawn from a study of regulatory T cells in long-lasting Graves disease. Building of the TCR beta libraries involved iRepertoire HTBI primers and Arm-PCR of CDR3 regions. Each CDR3 protein is one row after TCRdb ran MiXCR on the multiplex PCR reads. Seen here are approximately 300,000 distinct CDR3 sequences, 15% to 20% observed once, and the top ten hold more than 35%. The CDR3 contains 16 residues. CDR1 SGHAT and CDR2 FQNNGV come from the germline V gene. Time point denoted: newly diagnosed GD, antithyroid drugs for less than 3 months. RNA from PBMCs was the source of the TCR library. Concerning this clonotype: One end of the junction is discordant with germline, which a read error may explain.

The V call is TRBV11-2, the J call TRBJ2-7, with 10 bases aligning to TRBD2. Specimen: peripheral blood mononuclear cells (PBMCs), collected at new diagnosis, from a patient treated with antithyroid drugs. The TCR was taken from a female donor with Graves disease. For the CDR3, the DNA is TGCGCCAGCAGCCAAGATTGGGGGCTAGCGGGAGACGAGCAGTACTTC. Translated, it gives CASSQDWGLAGDEQYF.